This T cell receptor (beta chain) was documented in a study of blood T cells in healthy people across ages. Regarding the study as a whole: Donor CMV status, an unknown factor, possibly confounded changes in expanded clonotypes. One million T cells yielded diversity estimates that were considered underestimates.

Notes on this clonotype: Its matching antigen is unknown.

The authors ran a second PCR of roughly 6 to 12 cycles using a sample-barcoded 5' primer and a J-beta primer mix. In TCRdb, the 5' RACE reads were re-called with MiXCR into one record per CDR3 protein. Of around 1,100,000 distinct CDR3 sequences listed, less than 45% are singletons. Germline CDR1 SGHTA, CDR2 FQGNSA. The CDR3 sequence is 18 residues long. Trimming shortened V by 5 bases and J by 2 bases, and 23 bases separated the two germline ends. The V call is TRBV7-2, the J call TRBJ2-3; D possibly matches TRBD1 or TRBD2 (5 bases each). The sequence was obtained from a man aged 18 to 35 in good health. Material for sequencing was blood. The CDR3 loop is CASSPGYKTVTITDTQYF. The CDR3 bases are TGTGCCAGCAGCCCCGGGTACAAGACAGTGACTATCACAGATACGCAGTATTTT.